This T cell receptor beta chain came from a study of T cell responses to AZD1222 COVID-19 vaccine (dated by TCRdb to about 2021). The study in broad terms: AZD1222 recipients whose second dose came at about 4 weeks and those whose second dose came at about 12 weeks were combined into one group, since spike-specific TCR depth and breadth did not differ between the two schedules. TCR sequencing was performed for 230 to 250 trial participants, of whom around 200 were given two doses of AZD1222 and 26 were given two doses of MenACWY control vaccine. Trial participants were enrolled by age into subgroups of 18-55, 56-69 and 70-plus years, and roughly 150, 30 and 60 TCR-sequenced participants, respectively, were included in these subgroups.

A word on this clone: Its antigen is unknown. Base-call qualities are not available, and no considerably larger clone is one nucleotide away.

General conclusions and limits of the study: Reportedly, almost half of the unique spike-specific TCRs recognized epitopes lying outside the regions that are mutated in the B.1.351 and B.1.1.7 variants. Vaccine-associated CD4 TCRs spanned the whole spike protein, with dominant responses in regions 160-218 and 743-854. Participants were mostly white British and included more females than males, and it was suggested by the authors that clonal diversity may have been underestimated. After two AZD1222 doses, both the breadth and the depth of spike-specific TCRs were significantly higher than at day 0 and than in MenACWY recipients. Because no day 14 peak-response samples were available, repertoires were characterized only after the peak T cell response. Conclusions about previously exposed vaccinees are limited, since just six AZD1222 recipients were seropositive for SARS-CoV-2 at baseline. The 56-69-year group was small, and its depth increase did not reach significance, likely because of low power.

The CDR3 regions of human TCRbeta chains were analyzed by immunosequencing. In the source study's methods: TCRs in the repertoires were matched against a reference library of SARS-CoV-2-specific TCRs that had been generated with the MIRA antigen-specificity platform. Breadth meant the fraction of unique TCRs that were SARS-CoV-2-associated, whereas depth meant the fraction of total T cells that were SARS-CoV-2-associated. Using the MIRA data, each spike-specific TCR was assigned both to the spike region to which the TCR was reactive and to a CD4 or CD8 class. Log10-transformed breadth and depth values were compared by one-way ANOVA with Sidak's multiple comparisons tests. What TCRdb holds here is the immuneACCESS table cut down to in-frame rearrangements. Part of the clones is not present; checked against another copy, under half of the missing clones reflect an unresolved V gene, and the others are unexplained. That table furnishes V, J and clone size, whereas the DNA furnished D and trimming. This sample is represented by some 100,000 clones; roughly nine tenths of them were singletons. About 15% of the sample is held by the ten biggest clonotypes.

The time point label, as the study defines it: baseline before first vaccination. Samples from vaccinated people were obtained from the UK trials COV001 and COV002, which included a single-blind randomized controlled phase 2/3 trial of AZD1222 (ChAdOx1 nCoV-19) in healthy adults. For TCRbeta chain sequencing, PBMC samples from trial participants were taken at day 0 and at day 28 after the second dose. For CDR1 and CDR2, the germline V gene (reference sequence) lists SEHNR and FQNEAQ. Between the V and J ends, shortened by 1 base and 0 bases respectively, the junction contains 4 bases. The CDR3 holds 14 amino acids from the cysteine to the phenylalanine. Solely the CDR3 DNA is kept, with 42 bases framed from the first base.

The chain is made from TRBV7-9 and TRBJ2-1; no D segment can be confidently identified. The origin of this receptor is an adult in good health. The sample here was peripheral blood, taken on day 0 of AZD1222 vaccination. The nucleotide sequence is TGTGCCAGCAGCTTAGAGAGCTCCTACAATGAGCAGTTCTTC. It specifies CASSLESSYNEQFF.